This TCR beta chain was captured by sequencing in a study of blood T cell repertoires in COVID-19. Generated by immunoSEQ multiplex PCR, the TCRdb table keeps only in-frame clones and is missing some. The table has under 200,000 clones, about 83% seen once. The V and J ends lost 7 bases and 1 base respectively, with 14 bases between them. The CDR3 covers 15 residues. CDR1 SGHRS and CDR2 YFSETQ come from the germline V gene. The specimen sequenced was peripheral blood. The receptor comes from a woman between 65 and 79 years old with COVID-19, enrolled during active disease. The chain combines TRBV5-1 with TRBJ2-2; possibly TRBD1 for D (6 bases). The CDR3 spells CASSSWGQNTGELFF. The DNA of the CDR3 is TGCGCCAGCTCCTCCTGGGGGCAGAACACCGGGGAGCTGTTTTTT.